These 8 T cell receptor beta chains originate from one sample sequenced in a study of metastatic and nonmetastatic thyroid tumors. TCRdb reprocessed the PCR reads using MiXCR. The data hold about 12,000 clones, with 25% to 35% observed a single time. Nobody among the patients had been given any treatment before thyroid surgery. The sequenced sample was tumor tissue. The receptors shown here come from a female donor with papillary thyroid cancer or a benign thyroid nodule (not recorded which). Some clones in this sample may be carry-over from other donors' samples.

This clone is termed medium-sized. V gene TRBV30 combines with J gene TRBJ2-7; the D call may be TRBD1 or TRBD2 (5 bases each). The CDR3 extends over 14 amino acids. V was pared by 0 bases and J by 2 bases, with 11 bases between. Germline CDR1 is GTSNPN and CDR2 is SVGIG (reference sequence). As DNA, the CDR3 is TGTGCCTGGAGTGTCTTGCAGGGACCCTACGAGCAGTACTTC. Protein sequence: CAWSVLQGPYEQYF.

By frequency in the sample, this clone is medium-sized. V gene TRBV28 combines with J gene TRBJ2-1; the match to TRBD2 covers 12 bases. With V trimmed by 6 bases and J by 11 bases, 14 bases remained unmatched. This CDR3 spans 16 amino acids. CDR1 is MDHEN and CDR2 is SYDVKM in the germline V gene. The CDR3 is CASSSKVTGLAGQQFF. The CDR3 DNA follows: TGTGCCAGCAGCTCGAAAGTAACGGGACTAGCGGGCCAGCAGTTCTTC.

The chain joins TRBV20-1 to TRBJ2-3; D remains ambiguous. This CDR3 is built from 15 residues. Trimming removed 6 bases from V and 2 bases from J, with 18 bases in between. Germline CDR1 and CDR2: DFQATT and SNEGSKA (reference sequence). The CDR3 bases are TGCAGTGCCCCGCGGATTCGCTGGAACACAGATACGCAGTATTTT. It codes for CSAPRIRWNTDTQYF.

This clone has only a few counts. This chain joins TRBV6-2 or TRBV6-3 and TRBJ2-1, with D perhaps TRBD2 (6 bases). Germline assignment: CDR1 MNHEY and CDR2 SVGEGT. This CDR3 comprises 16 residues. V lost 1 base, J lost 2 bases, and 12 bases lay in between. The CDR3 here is CASSYWGVATYNEQFF. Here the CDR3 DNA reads TGTGCCAGCAGTTACTGGGGGGTCGCCACCTACAATGAGCAGTTCTTC.

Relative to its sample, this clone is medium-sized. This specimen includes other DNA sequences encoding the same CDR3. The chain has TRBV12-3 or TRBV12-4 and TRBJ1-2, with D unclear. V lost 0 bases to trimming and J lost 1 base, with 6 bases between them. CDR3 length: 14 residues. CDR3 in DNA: TGTGCCAGCAGTTTAGCAGGGTTTAACTATGGCTACACCTTC. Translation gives CASSLAGFNYGYTF.

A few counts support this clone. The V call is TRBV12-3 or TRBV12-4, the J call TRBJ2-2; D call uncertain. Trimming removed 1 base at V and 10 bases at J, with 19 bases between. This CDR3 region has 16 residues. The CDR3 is CASSLGAETYGEELFF. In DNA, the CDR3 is TGTGCCAGCAGTTTAGGGGCTGAGACCTATGGCGAGGAGCTGTTTTTT.

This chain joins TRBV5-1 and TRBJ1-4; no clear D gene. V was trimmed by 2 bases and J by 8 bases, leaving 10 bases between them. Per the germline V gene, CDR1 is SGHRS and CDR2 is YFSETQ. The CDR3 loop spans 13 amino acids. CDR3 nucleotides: TGCGCCAGCAGCTTAGACCCCGGCGAAAAACTGTTTTTT. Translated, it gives CASSLDPGEKLFF.

The DNA for the CDR3 is TGTGCCAGCAGTCCGGGACACCCCAATGAGCAGTTCTTC. This translates into CASSPGHPNEQFF. The V call is TRBV12-3 or TRBV12-4, the J call TRBJ2-1, with D maybe TRBD1 (6 bases). V lost 5 bases and J lost 6, with 11 bases in between. This CDR3 comprises 13 residues.